The 27 T cell receptor beta chains listed next were all sequenced from one sample in a study of human T cells and chemical hapten exposure (dated by TCRdb to about 2021). The time point label of this sample denotes: pre-sensitization, week 0. In light of the paper, this sample's treatment or condition label describes: therapeutic diphenylcyclopropenone sensitization with weekly scalp DPC. Library construction relied on RACE. Sequencing relied on a NextSeq 500. TCRdb trimmed public reads at Q25 via fastp, called clones via MiXCR and kept in-frame beta chains. Each CDR3 protein appears once, grouped with its most common genes and DNA. The sample profile shows 250,000 or so distinct CDR3 sequences; around 7.7% of them were found once. Of the sample, roughly 1.2% falls within the top ten clones. This specimen consisted of whole blood, obtained in connection with sensitization to the hapten diphenylcyclopropenone (DPC). The receptors here all came from a man between 18 and 29 years old with alopecia areata. Some clones in this sample may be carry-over from other donors' samples.

The chain uses TRBV12-3 or TRBV12-4 and TRBJ2-2; no reliable D call. The CDR3 runs 12 residues. V was shortened by 6 bases and J by 6 bases, with 8 bases between the two germline ends. The DNA of the CDR3 is TGTGCCAGCAGGCCTGGGGCCGGGGAGCTGTTTTTT. Protein product: CASRPGAGELFF.

This clonotype was recorded many times. The V and J genes are TRBV5-1 and TRBJ2-3; unclear D gene. The CDR3 extends over 14 amino acids. Per germline, CDR1 SGHRS and CDR2 YFSETQ. V lost 1 base and J 0 bases, leaving 6 bases between the germline ends. The CDR3 here is CASSLLGSTDTQYF. CDR3 in DNA: TGCGCCAGCAGCTTGCTAGGTAGCACAGATACGCAGTATTTT.

This clonotype has a count of ten or more. The CDR3 coding sequence is TGCAGTGCTTACGACTCCTACGAGCAGTACTTC. This sequence encodes CSAYDSYEQYF. The genes are TRBV20-1 and TRBJ2-7, with unresolved D. The CDR3 covers 11 residues. Germline-derived CDR1 and CDR2 are DFQATT and SNEGSKA (reference sequence). Trimming took off 5 bases at V and 0 bases at J, with 5 bases between the two ends.

This clonotype showed up many times. The chain combines TRBV4-1 with TRBJ2-7; possibly TRBD1 for D (6 bases). This CDR3 has 14 amino acids. The V gene lost 4 bases and the J gene lost 2 bases, with 12 bases spanning the gap. CDR1 and CDR2 (germline): MGHRA, YSYEKL. CDR3: CASSRDRTAYEQYF. In nucleotides, the CDR3 is TGCGCCAGCAGCCGAGACCGGACAGCCTACGAGCAGTACTTC.

This chain links TRBV29-1 with TRBJ1-2; no firm D call. The CDR3 is made up of 13 amino acids. Looked up from germline, CDR1 is SQVTM and CDR2 is ANQGSEA. Trimming removed 4 bases from V and 2 bases from J, with 11 bases in between. CDR3 protein: CSVGWKTNYGYTF. CDR3 coding DNA: TGCAGCGTTGGGTGGAAAACGAACTATGGCTACACCTTC.

This clonotype was observed many times. The chain carries TRBV12-3 or TRBV12-4 and TRBJ2-1; 8 bases are a match to TRBD1. V dropped 6 bases and J dropped 0; count of bases not matched to a gene: 4. The CDR3 is 15 residues long. For the CDR3, the DNA is TGTGCCAGCAGAAAGACAGGGGCCTCCTACAATGAGCAGTTCTTC. This sequence encodes CASRKTGASYNEQFF.

The V call is TRBV5-1, the J call TRBJ1-1; 9 positions match TRBD1. Germline CDR1 is SGHRS and CDR2 is YFSETQ. CDR3 size: 15 residues. V lost 1 base to trimming and J lost 5 bases; unmatched junction nucleotides: 6. Here the CDR3 DNA reads TGCGCCAGCAGCTTGTCCGGGACAGGGCGAACTGAAGCTTTCTTT. Translating it yields CASSLSGTGRTEAFF.

This clonotype has more than one count but fewer than ten. The chain employs TRBV20-1 and TRBJ1-6; D remains unclear. V lost 0 bases to trimming and J lost 1 base, with 7 bases between them. CDR1 DFQATT and CDR2 SNEGSKA come from the germline V gene (reference sequence). This CDR3 has 15 amino acids. The CDR3 DNA sequence: TGCAGTGCTAGAGATCCGGCGTCCTATAATTCACCCCTCCACTTT. Translating it yields CSARDPASYNSPLHF.

This chain's CDR3 is CASSQWSSGPDTQYF. The CDR3 DNA sequence: TGTGCCAGCAGCCAATGGTCGAGCGGGCCAGATACGCAGTATTTT. The chain couples TRBV14 to TRBJ2-3, with a weak D call TRBD2 (6 bases). Trimming left V 2 bases short and J 4 bases short, with 13 bases between. The CDR3 length is 15 residues. Germline V gene data show CDR1 as SGHDN and CDR2 as FVKESK.

This clonotype was found many times. V usage is TRBV6-6 and J usage is TRBJ2-7; 7 bases agree with TRBD1. Per the germline V gene, CDR1 is MNHNY and CDR2 is SVGAGI (reference sequence). J gave up 2 bases and V 6 bases, and 7 bases lay outside the gene matches. The CDR3 extends over 14 amino acids. CDR3 loop: CASRGAGTAYEQYV. The CDR3 bases are TGTGCCAGCAGAGGCGCCGGGACAGCCTACGAGCAGTACGTC.

In its sample, this clonotype was seen many times. V gene TRBV7-7 combines with J gene TRBJ2-5; TRBD2 agrees at 7 bases. Germline V gene lookup returns CDR1 SSHAT and CDR2 FNYEAQ (reference sequence). V was clipped by 1 base and J by 5 bases; unmatched bases: 1. The CDR3 is made up of 13 amino acids. The CDR3 is CASSLELAETQYF. In DNA form, the CDR3 reads TGTGCCAGCAGCTTAGAACTAGCGGAGACCCAGTACTTC.

The chain couples TRBV12-5 to TRBJ1-6; possibly TRBD1 for D (5 bases). Trimming removed 5 bases from V and 6 bases from J, with 11 bases in between. The CDR3 spans 14 residues. The germline gives CDR1 LGHNT, CDR2 FRNRAP. CDR3 region: CASGPGGRNSPLHF. The CDR3 bases are TGTGCTAGTGGTCCGGGGGGACGTAATTCACCCCTCCACTTT.

The sample holds many counts of this clonotype. The rearrangement uses TRBV6-2 or TRBV6-3 and TRBJ1-1; D is uncertain. Germline lookup yields CDR1 MNHEY and CDR2 SVGEGT. This CDR3 has 16 residues. Trimming pared 0 bases from V and 4 bases from J, leaving 15 bases between. CDR3 sequence: CASSYSGTPSFTEAFF. As DNA, the CDR3 is TGTGCCAGCAGTTACTCTGGAACACCCTCCTTCACTGAAGCTTTCTTT.

The CDR3 here is CASSFDRTGELFF. The CDR3 DNA follows: TGTGCCAGCAGTTTTGACCGCACCGGGGAGCTGTTTTTT. The V gene is TRBV12-3 or TRBV12-4, the J gene TRBJ2-2, with unresolved D. V lost 3 bases and J 4 bases, leaving 6 bases between the germline ends. The CDR3 is 13 residues long.

In this sample, this clonotype turned up a few times. V is TRBV7-9 and J is TRBJ1-5; D gene uncertain. V lost 2 bases, J lost 2 bases, and 7 bases lay in between. The CDR3 covers 14 residues. Germline values: CDR1 SEHNR, CDR2 FQNEAQ (reference sequence). The CDR3 region is CASSLRVCNQPQHF. In nucleotides, the CDR3 is TGTGCCAGCAGCTTAAGGGTTTGCAATCAGCCCCAGCATTTT.

At least ten counts were recorded for this clonotype. The V gene is TRBV4-3, the J gene TRBJ2-4, with D tentatively TRBD2 (5 bases). The V gene's germline CDR1 is LGHNA and CDR2 YSLEER. The V and J ends lost 0 bases and 6 bases respectively, with 6 bases between them. This CDR3 contains 13 residues. Here the CDR3 reads CASSQEGRNIQYF. DNA of the CDR3: TGCGCCAGCAGCCAAGAGGGGAGAAACATTCAGTACTTC.

For this clonotype: This could be a read error, since a much larger clone is one nucleotide away. This chain joins TRBV29-1 and TRBJ2-7; 9 positions agree with TRBD1. J lost 2 bases, V lost 2 bases, and 10 bases had no gene match. CDR1 is SQVTM and CDR2 is ANQGSEA in the germline V gene. CDR3 length: 16 amino acids. This CDR3 is CSVEQPGQGYPYEQYF. DNA for the CDR3: TGCAGCGTTGAACAGCCGGGACAGGGATACCCCTACGAGCAGTACTTC.

In this sample, this clonotype turned up a few times. The chain links TRBV20-1 to TRBJ2-4, with TRBD1 matching over 10 bases. Germline trimming cut 3 bases from V and 7 bases from J; bases unmatched to any gene: 3. The CDR3 totals 13 residues. The germline gives CDR1 DFQATT, CDR2 SNEGSKA (reference sequence). The CDR3 spells CSASLGQGNIQYF. The CDR3 DNA is TGCAGTGCTAGCTTGGGACAGGGGAACATTCAGTACTTC.

CDR3 bases: TGTGCCAGCAGTTTGGGAGGTAGGCCCACAGATACGCAGTATTTT. Translation gives CASSLGGRPTDTQYF. The chain couples TRBV12-3 or TRBV12-4 to TRBJ2-3, with D possibly TRBD2 on 6 matching bases. V dropped 3 bases and J dropped 2 bases, with 12 bases sitting between them. This CDR3 is 15 amino acids long.

The rearrangement uses TRBV5-6 and TRBJ2-3; 9 nucleotides match TRBD2. Unmatched junction bases numbered 7, after V lost 4 bases and J lost 4 bases. The CDR3 loop spans 15 amino acids. Germline CDR1 reads SGHDT; CDR2 reads YYEEEE. The chain's CDR3 is CASSPPGTSSDTQYF. The DNA of the CDR3 is TGTGCCAGCAGCCCTCCCGGGACTAGCTCAGATACGCAGTATTTT.

For this clonotype: Germline is not matched at one junction end, which may reflect a read error. V usage is TRBV7-2 and J usage is TRBJ1-4; D may be TRBD1 (5 bases). CDR1 is SGHTA and CDR2 is FQGNSA in the germline V gene. The length of the CDR3 is 17 residues. CDR3 DNA: TGTGTCAGCAGCTTAGAGGCTTGGGGGGCAACTAATGAAAAACTGTTTTTT. This codes for CVSSLEAWGATNEKLFF.

The table lists this clonotype with many counts. V usage is TRBV4-3 and J usage is TRBJ1-2, with 7 bases fitting TRBD1. From germline, CDR1 is LGHNA and CDR2 YSLEER. The CDR3 has 15 residues. V lost 0 bases, J lost 5 bases, and 6 bases stayed unmatched. CDR3 coding DNA: TGCGCCAGCAGCCAAGATCTTAACAGGGGATATGGCTACACCTTC. It yields the protein CASSQDLNRGYGYTF.

The sample holds many counts of this clonotype. The chain couples TRBV29-1 to TRBJ2-5, with D possibly TRBD2 on 5 matching bases. The CDR3 is 13 amino acids. Germline assignment: CDR1 SQVTM and CDR2 ANQGSEA. Trimming removed 2 bases at V and 1 base at J, with 8 bases between. The CDR3 region is CSVERLLQETQYF. DNA for the CDR3: TGCAGCGTTGAACGACTACTCCAAGAGACCCAGTACTTC.

This clonotype came up a few times. This chain uses TRBV11-2 with TRBJ2-2; perhaps D is TRBD1 or TRBD2 (5 bases each). V lost 4 bases to trimming and J lost 5 bases, with 23 bases between them. Germline assignment: CDR1 SGHAT and CDR2 FQNNGV. The CDR3 is 18 amino acids. The CDR3 protein is CASSSPKPTAPGTGELFF. For the CDR3, the DNA is TGTGCCAGCAGCTCTCCAAAACCGACAGCCCCGGGAACCGGGGAGCTGTTTTTT.

In its sample, this clonotype was seen many times. This sequence joins TRBV29-1 and TRBJ2-1, with TRBD1 matching over 12 bases. Germline CDR1 reads SQVTM; CDR2 reads ANQGSEA. Germline trimming cut 4 bases from V and 9 bases from J; bases unmatched to any gene: 10. CDR3 length: 15 amino acids. The CDR3 sequence: CSVGTGTGGLGEQFF. CDR3 DNA: TGCAGCGTTGGAACCGGGACAGGGGGCTTGGGTGAGCAGTTCTTC.

This clonotype was recorded many times. This sequence joins TRBV6-5 and TRBJ1-2, with 7 positions matching TRBD1. Trimming removed 8 bases from V and 5 bases from J; junction bases left unmatched: 11. This CDR3 comprises 14 residues. Germline loops: CDR1 MNHEY, CDR2 SVGAGI. DNA for the CDR3: TGTGCCAGCGTACAAGACAGGGCTGCGTATGGCTACACCTTC. This translates into CASVQDRAAYGYTF.

This clonotype has ten or more counts. V usage is TRBV4-3 and J usage is TRBJ1-1; maybe TRBD1 (5 bases). V lost 4 bases, J lost 3 bases, and 9 bases lay in between. This CDR3 comprises 13 residues. Germline V CDR1 and CDR2: LGHNA, YSLEER. CDR3 sequence reads: CASSPDRDTEAFF. CDR3 nucleotide sequence: TGCGCCAGCAGCCCTGACAGAGACACTGAAGCTTTCTTT.